The clone carrying this T cell receptor (beta chain) was found many times. The antigen remains unidentified. This CDR3 is 13 amino acids long. V was clipped by 5 bases and J by 0 bases, with 6 bases between them. CDR1 SGHVS and CDR2 FNYEAQ come from the germline V gene. Constant-segment-primed 5'RACE gave TCR alpha and TCR beta cDNA libraries with sample barcodes and UMIs. TCRdb passed the 5' RACE reads through MiXCR, listing each CDR3 protein once. The repertoire holds some 320,000 distinct CDR3 sequences, roughly an eighth seen once, with around 20% in the top ten. The sample is drawn from a study of T-cell memory formation after mild COVID-19. Study findings and constraints: Day 15 to 85 contracting clones showed balanced CD4/CD8; day 15 to 37 expanders favored CD4+. Memory cells collected pre-infection included some clones that later responded, suggesting cross-reactive memory joined. Mainly CM and EM harbored the contracting CD4+ clones; mainly EMRA harbored the CD8+ ones.

The chain is built from TRBV7-6 and TRBJ2-3, with D uncertain. Specimen: PBMCs or a T cell subset sorted from them (not recorded which). This TCR was recovered from a man aged 18-30 years who had mild COVID-19 (a few samples of this study predate the infection). Cell type and time point are not known. The CDR3 nucleotides are TGTGCCAGCAGCCAGGACAGCACAGATACGCAGTATTTT. It is translated as CASSQDSTDTQYF.